The clone carrying this T cell receptor beta chain was recorded only once. These data are taken from a study of T cell changes during pregnancy in multiple sclerosis. The data were produced by immunoSEQ multiplex PCR, yet TCRdb's version contains in-frame clones alone and is incomplete. Of about 80,000 clones in the sample, around 90% were seen once. The CDR3 has 12 residues. V dropped 7 bases and J dropped 8; count of bases not matched to a gene: 4. CDR1 and CDR2 from the germline V gene are LNHDA and SQIVND (reference sequence). This receptor was identified in a female donor with multiple sclerosis, enrolled in a pregnancy study. The chain joins TRBV19 to TRBJ1-3, with 8 bases matching TRBD1. This sample comprised peripheral blood, obtained before pregnancy. The CDR3 loop reads CASTTGADTIYF. The CDR3 DNA reads TGTGCCAGTACGACAGGGGCGGACACCATATATTTT.